This T cell receptor beta chain originates from a study of CD8+ T cells in alopecia areata listed by TCRdb under 2018. For the study in its entirety: The study used high-throughput TCRbeta sequencing to examine T cell clonal expansion in alopecia areata, in both the C3H/HeJ mouse model and human patients. Scalp clonality was compared among normal scalp (n=4), patchy alopecia areata scalp (n=8), and alopecia totalis/universalis scalp (n=8). immunoSEQ multiplex PCR using 35 Vbeta forward primers and 13 Jbeta reverse primers was used to amplify TCRbeta CDR3 regions. RNA came from the PAXgene miRNA kit for fixed scalp, the miRNeasy kit for PBMCs, and the RNeasy kit for mouse skin. Scalp tissue and sorted CD4+ and CD8+ peripheral blood T cells from patchy and totalis/universalis alopecia areata patients and from healthy controls were covered by human TCRbeta sequencing.

With regard to this clone: Its antigen has not been determined. Qualities for individual bases were not recorded, and no much larger clone is one base off.

CDR1 SQVTM and CDR2 ANQGSEA are derived from the germline V gene. V sheds 4 bases and J sheds 2 bases, leaving 11 bases between their ends. The CDR3 goes from the cysteine to the phenylalanine over 14 residues. Just the 42-base CDR3 DNA is kept, in frame starting at base 1. Libraries were built with the immunoSEQ multiplex PCR assay. RNA was extracted from all samples and reverse transcribed into cDNA as template for TCR sequencing. First-strand cDNA was synthesized using SuperScript III with a 2:1 mix of oligo-dT and random hexamers. A synthetic immune receptor repertoire was used to assess amplification bias, and residual bias was removed computationally. Per the source publication's procedure: Raw reads were preprocessed to remove errors, and CDR3 was defined according to IMGT conventions as the region from the conserved cysteine to phenylalanine. To get clonality, Shannon entropy was normalized by log2 of the number of productive unique TCRs and the result was subtracted from 1. CD4 or CD8 identity of scalp clones was inferred by cross-referencing scalp TCRbeta sequences with sorted blood CD4 and CD8 repertoires. TCRdb's version of the immuneACCESS table is confined to in-frame rearrangements and falls short of the full clone set. An unresolved V gene accounts for under half of the shortfall where checked; the remainder is of unknown origin. V, J and clone size were drawn from that table, and D and trimming were deduced from the DNA. In all, the sample holds 110,000 or so clones, and 55% to 65% of those were seen once. Together, the top ten hold approximately 2.8% of the sample.

Broader findings and caveats from the paper: Resident alphabeta T cells in normal human skin are also sequenced, complicating scalp TCR repertoire analysis, unlike mouse skin dominated by gammadelta T cells. Compared with normal scalp, lesional scalp had higher clonality and more expanded CD8+ clones, particularly in alopecia totalis/universalis, a pattern that suggests antigenic drive. TCR sequences shared between patients were less clear than in mice, possibly partly because of HLA diversity in the patient population.

After PBMCs were isolated by density centrifugation and stained for CD3, CD4 and CD8, a FACSAria was used to sort CD4+ and CD8+ T cells. Unaffected controls provided scalp biopsies and blood samples. The rearrangement joined TRBV29-1 to TRBJ2-2, with a tentative D gene TRBD2 over 6 matching bases. Sequencing was performed on CD4+ T cells sorted from blood. The TCR was taken from a human donor in good health. The DNA sequence is given as TGCAGCGTTGCCGGGACTCTAAACACCGGGGAGCTGTTTTTT. It specifies CSVAGTLNTGELFF.